This TCR beta chain was sequenced for a study of technical replicates of blood from a handful of donors. Clones were read by immunoSEQ multiplex PCR, and TCRdb kept only the in-frame ones, dropping some. Of 70,000 to 95,000 clones listed, 85% to 95% are singletons. The ends were cut back, 3 bases at V and 7 bases at J, with 24 bases in the middle. The CDR3 is made up of 17 amino acids. CDR1 is MDHEN and CDR2 is SYDVKM in the germline V gene. Specimen: T cells isolated from PBMCs. The sequence was collected from a human donor in good health. The chain joins TRBV28 to TRBJ1-2, with D perhaps TRBD1 (6 bases). The CDR3 is CASSLKWRTGLKSGYTF. CDR3 bases: TGTGCCAGCAGTTTGAAGTGGCGCACAGGGTTAAAATCTGGCTACACCTTC.